Presented here are 20 T cell receptor beta chains from one specimen sequenced in a study of response to subunit inactivated influenza vaccine (dated by TCRdb to 2017 to 2018). The library came from RT-PCR. The listed sequencing device is Illumina HiSeq 2500. TCRdb reran the public reads through fastp at Q25 and MiXCR, keeping productive beta chains. Rows are combined by CDR3 protein, so each entry shows the most common genes and DNA. Across this sample there are under 850,000 distinct CDR3 sequences, with approximately 18% seen only once. The top ten clones comprise approximately 11% of the sample. The sequences come from PBMCs from blood, collected less than 6 days after vaccination. The receptors originated from a man aged 50-59 years who received an inactivated influenza vaccine. Donor details come from another sample of the same person, matched by shared clones.

In its sample, this clonotype was seen many times. The chain is built from TRBV20-1 and TRBJ2-7; 11 bases align to TRBD1. CDR3 length: 13 residues. V lost 5 bases and J lost 6; bases outside the gene matches: 6. Germline V gene lookup returns CDR1 DFQATT and CDR2 SNEGSKA (reference sequence). CDR3 region: CSAGQGAVSEQYF. Written as DNA, the CDR3 is TGCAGTGCTGGACAGGGGGCTGTTAGCGAGCAGTACTTC.

There are a few counts of this clonotype. The chain joins TRBV2 to TRBJ2-2; D tentatively reads TRBD1 or TRBD2 (5 bases each). Germline V lookup: CDR1 SNHLY, CDR2 FYNNEI. Trimming stripped 6 bases from V and 7 bases from J, with 12 bases between. The CDR3 sequence is 13 residues long. The CDR3 coding sequence is TGTGCCAGCAGAGAGGGGCAGAGCGGGGAGCTGTTTTTT. Translated, it gives CASREGQSGELFF.

The sample holds a few counts of this clonotype. The chain links TRBV6-1 to TRBJ2-1; D tentatively reads TRBD1 or TRBD2 (5 bases each). This CDR3 has 18 amino acids. V was trimmed by 6 bases and J by 5 bases, leaving 26 bases between them. The germline V gene encodes CDR1 MNHNS and CDR2 SASEGT. CDR3 sequence (DNA): TGTGCCAGCAGGCCCTGGGGACGAGGGATCAAGGCGGACAATGAGCAGTTCTTC. Its protein product is CASRPWGRGIKADNEQFF.

This clonotype has ten or more counts. The chain recombines TRBV6-5 with TRBJ1-5; the match to TRBD1 covers 10 bases. Per the germline V gene, CDR1 is MNHEY and CDR2 is SVGAGI. J lost 6 bases, V lost 2 bases, and 1 base had no gene match. The CDR3 runs 14 residues. The CDR3 DNA follows: TGTGCCAGCAGTTACGGACAGGGGGTTCAGCCCCAGCATTTT. Its translation is CASSYGQGVQPQHF.

This clonotype was recorded many times. This sequence joins TRBV7-9 and TRBJ2-3; D ambiguous. The CDR3 is 12 amino acids. Germline V gives CDR1 SEHNR, CDR2 FQNEAQ (reference sequence). V lost 2 bases, J lost 3 bases, and 3 bases lay in between. CDR3 DNA sequence: TGTGCCAGCAGCTTATGGACAGATACGCAGTATTTT. Amino acid sequence: CASSLWTDTQYF. Combining the CDR3 with reference TRBV7-9 and TRBJ2-3 gives the whole variable domain DTGVSQNPRHKITKRGQNVTFRCDPISEHNRLYWYRQTLGQGPEFLTYFQNEAQLEKSRLLSDRFSAERPKGSFSTLEIQRTEQGDSAMYLCASSLWTDTQYFGPGTRLTVL.

The table lists this clonotype with many counts. The chain recombines TRBV20-1 with TRBJ2-1; D not certain. The CDR3 has 15 residues. Trimming pared 1 base from V and 2 bases from J, leaving 12 bases between. Germline V gives CDR1 DFQATT, CDR2 SNEGSKA (reference sequence). The CDR3 sequence is CSARGPQTPYNEQFF. The CDR3 DNA reads TGCAGTGCTAGAGGTCCCCAGACACCCTACAATGAGCAGTTCTTC.

This clonotype was detected only a few times. The rearrangement links TRBV29-1 to TRBJ2-7; possibly TRBD1 or TRBD2 for D (5 bases each). Trimming shortened V by 7 bases and J by 4 bases, and 14 bases separated the two germline ends. The CDR3 covers 12 residues. Germline CDR1 is SQVTM and CDR2 is ANQGSEA. CDR3 sequence reads: CSAWGTGYEQYF. As DNA, the CDR3 is TGCAGCGCCTGGGGGACGGGATACGAGCAGTACTTC.

This clonotype was found a few times. The rearrangement joins TRBV7-2 to TRBJ1-4; 8 bases match TRBD1. CDR1 SGHTA and CDR2 FQGNSA come from the germline V gene. The junction had 6 bases not matched to a gene; V was cut back by 5 bases and J by 7 bases. The CDR3 covers 14 residues. The CDR3 sequence is CASSPRGRSEKLFF. CDR3 nucleotides: TGTGCCAGCAGCCCCAGGGGGCGAAGTGAAAAACTGTTTTTT. The complete variable domain, with remaining parts taken from reference TRBV7-2 and TRBJ1-4, reads GAGVSQSPSNKVTEKGKDVELRCDPISGHTALYWYRQSLGQGLEFLIYFQGNSAPDKSGLPSDRFSAERTGGSVSTLTIQRTQQEDSAVYLCASSPRGRSEKLFFGSGTQLSVL.

This clonotype turned up a few times. V is TRBV6-2 or TRBV6-3 and J is TRBJ2-1; no clear D. Germline V lookup: CDR1 MNHEY, CDR2 SVGEGT. V was shortened by 5 bases and J by 0 bases, with 11 bases between the two germline ends. The CDR3 extends over 15 amino acids. CDR3: CASSQLGSSYNEQFF. CDR3 bases: TGTGCCAGCAGTCAGCTTGGTAGCTCCTACAATGAGCAGTTCTTC.

Only a few counts were recorded for this clonotype. This chain joins TRBV5-1 and TRBJ1-4; D is unresolved. This CDR3 spans 14 amino acids. Germline CDR1 reads SGHRS; CDR2 reads YFSETQ. V was trimmed by 0 bases and J by 4 bases, leaving 7 bases between them. In DNA, the CDR3 is TGCGCCAGCAGCTTGGACGTGCGTAATGAAAAACTGTTTTTT. As protein: CASSLDVRNEKLFF.

This chain connects TRBV9 to TRBJ2-3; D might be TRBD1 or TRBD2, each matching 5 bases. Trimming stripped 2 bases from V and 2 bases from J, with 15 bases between. Germline-derived CDR1 and CDR2 are SGDLS and YYNGEE. CDR3 length equals 16 residues. The CDR3 region has the DNA TGTGCCAGCAGCGTCGGGACCGGGACGAACACAGATACGCAGTATTTT. Residues: CASSVGTGTNTDTQYF.

V and J are TRBV5-1 and TRBJ2-5; D gene uncertain. The length of the CDR3 is 13 residues. Germline V lookup: CDR1 SGHRS, CDR2 YFSETQ. Trimming removed 0 bases from V and 5 bases from J, with 8 bases in between. In DNA form, the CDR3 reads TGCGCCAGCAGCTTGGCCTGGGCTGAGACCCAGTACTTC. Amino acids: CASSLAWAETQYF.

The CDR3 nucleotides read TGCAGCGCCACAGAGAGCTCCTACAATGAGCAGTTCTTC. The encoded protein is CSATESSYNEQFF. The gene calls are TRBV29-1 and TRBJ2-1; D gene ambiguous. Trimming shortened V by 7 bases and J by 0 bases, and 10 bases separated the two germline ends. Germline lookup yields CDR1 SQVTM and CDR2 ANQGSEA. The CDR3 has 13 amino acids.

A few counts support this clonotype. The chain carries TRBV29-1 and TRBJ2-5; TRBD2 might be the D (5 bases). The V end lost 4 bases, the J end lost 3 bases, and 12 bases lay between the germline ends. This CDR3 spans 13 amino acids. Looked up from germline, CDR1 is SQVTM and CDR2 is ANQGSEA. CDR3 nucleotides: TGCAGCGTTGTCGGTACGCGGGAAGAGACCCAGTACTTC. Amino acids: CSVVGTREETQYF.

This clonotype was observed many times. V gene TRBV10-3 combines with J gene TRBJ2-1; TRBD1 matches 8 bases. Trimming cost V 3 bases and J 4 bases; bases outside gene matches: 5. The CDR3 runs to 15 residues. The V gene's germline CDR1 is ENHRY and CDR2 SYGVKD. CDR3: CAISERQGSYNEQFF. As DNA, the CDR3 is TGTGCCATCAGTGAAAGACAGGGGTCGTACAATGAGCAGTTCTTC.

The V gene is TRBV27, the J gene TRBJ2-7; possibly TRBD2 for D (7 bases). This CDR3 is built from 15 residues. Germline-derived CDR1 and CDR2 are MNHEY and SMNVEV (reference sequence). The V end lost 0 bases, the J end lost 2 bases, and 11 bases lay between the germline ends. This chain's CDR3 is CASSLSGGRTYEQYF. The CDR3 DNA sequence: TGTGCCAGCAGTTTATCGGGGGGGCGGACCTACGAGCAGTACTTC.

This clonotype occurred a few times. V usage is TRBV6-1 and J usage is TRBJ2-7; D unclear. Looked up from germline, CDR1 is MNHNS and CDR2 is SASEGT. The V end lost 9 bases, the J end lost 1 base, and 16 bases lay between the germline ends. CDR3 length: 14 amino acids. CDR3 residues: CASSAQPLSYEQYF. DNA for the CDR3: TGTGCCAGTTCTGCCCAGCCACTGTCCTACGAGCAGTACTTC.

The chain joins TRBV28 to TRBJ2-2, with D unresolved. Germline V CDR1 and CDR2: MDHEN, SYDVKM. Trimming removed 8 bases from V and 1 base from J, with 5 bases in between. This CDR3 spans 12 amino acids. The CDR3 coding sequence is TGTGCCAGCTACGGGAACACCGGGGAGCTGTTTTTT. Protein: CASYGNTGELFF.

V gene TRBV20-1 combines with J gene TRBJ2-3; D is perhaps TRBD1 (6 bases). The CDR3 spans 12 residues. CDR1 DFQATT and CDR2 SNEGSKA come from the germline V gene (reference sequence). V lost 7 bases and J lost 4, with 12 bases in between. CDR3 DNA sequence: TGCAGTGGAAGGGGGAGCGCAGATACGCAGTATTTT. This encodes CSGRGSADTQYF.

In this sample, this clonotype turned up many times. The chain has TRBV4-1 and TRBJ1-1, with TRBD1 as a possible D gene (6 bases). This CDR3 is built from 14 residues. Germline V lookup: CDR1 MGHRA, CDR2 YSYEKL. V gave up 1 base and J gave up 5 bases, with 11 bases separating them. Written as DNA, the CDR3 is TGCGCCAGCAGCCAAGTGGGACAACGGACTGAAGCTTTCTTT. As protein: CASSQVGQRTEAFF.